The T cell receptor (beta chain) described here comes from a study of shared T cell receptors in the human thymus. This CDR3 spans 17 amino acids. Trimming removed 3 bases from V and 0 bases from J, with 18 bases in between. Germline V gene data show CDR1 as SGHNT and CDR2 as YYREEE (reference sequence). Produced via immunoSEQ multiplex PCR; TCRdb's table is partial and in-frame only. This table has more than 550,000 clones, about 89% appearing once. These data were likewise used in another study, on human thymus T cells. From that second work: Donor material was obtained from healthy Finnish infants undergoing corrective surgery for congenital heart defects. Blood and thymic repertoires both appeared biased in V and J gene usage. Related research reported highly overlapping thymic repertoires among unrelated individuals.

This clonotype was sampled from a boy under three years old with a congenital heart defect. Source material: thymocytes. The chain recombines TRBV5-4 with TRBJ1-1, with D uncertain. CDR3: CASSWPGARNMNTEAFF. The CDR3 DNA sequence: TGTGCCAGCAGCTGGCCGGGAGCCCGAAATATGAACACTGAAGCTTTCTTT.